This T cell receptor beta chain comes out of a study of blood T cell repertoires in COVID-19. The table came from immunoSEQ multiplex PCR; TCRdb's copy has only in-frame clones and leaves some out. Here the sample spans a few hundred thousand clones, 85% to 90% being singletons. A remark on this clone: Other DNA sequences in the sample encode the same CDR3.

Germline trimming cut 2 bases from V and 7 bases from J; bases unmatched to any gene: 3. The CDR3 contains 13 residues. CDR1 and CDR2 (germline): MDHEN, SYDVKM. The sequenced sample consisted of PBMCs or T cells enriched from blood (not recorded which). The chain links TRBV28 to TRBJ1-2; 8 nucleotides align to TRBD1. This clonotype was sampled from a young woman with acute COVID-19. For the CDR3, the DNA is TGTGCCAGCAGTTTACAGGGGGCCGGTGGCTACACCTTC. Amino acids: CASSLQGAGGYTF.